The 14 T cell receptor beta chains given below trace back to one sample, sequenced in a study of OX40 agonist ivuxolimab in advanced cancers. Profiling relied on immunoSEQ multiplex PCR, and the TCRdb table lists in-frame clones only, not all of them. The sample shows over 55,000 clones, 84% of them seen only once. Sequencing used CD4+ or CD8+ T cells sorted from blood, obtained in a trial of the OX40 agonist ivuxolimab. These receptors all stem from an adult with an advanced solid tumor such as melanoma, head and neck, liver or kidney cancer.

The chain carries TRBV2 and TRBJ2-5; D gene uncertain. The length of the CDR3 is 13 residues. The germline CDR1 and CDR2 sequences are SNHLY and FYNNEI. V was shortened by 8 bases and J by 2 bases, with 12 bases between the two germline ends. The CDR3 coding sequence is TGTGCCAGCCTCCGGATGCGACAAGAGACCCAGTACTTC. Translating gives CASLRMRQETQYF.

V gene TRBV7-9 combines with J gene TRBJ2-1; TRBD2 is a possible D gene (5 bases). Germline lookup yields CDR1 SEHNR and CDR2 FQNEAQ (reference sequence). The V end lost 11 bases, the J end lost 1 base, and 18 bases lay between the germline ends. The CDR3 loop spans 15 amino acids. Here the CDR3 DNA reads TGTGCCCTGGACGGAGAGGGCGTTTCCTACAATGAGCAGTTCTTC. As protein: CALDGEGVSYNEQFF.

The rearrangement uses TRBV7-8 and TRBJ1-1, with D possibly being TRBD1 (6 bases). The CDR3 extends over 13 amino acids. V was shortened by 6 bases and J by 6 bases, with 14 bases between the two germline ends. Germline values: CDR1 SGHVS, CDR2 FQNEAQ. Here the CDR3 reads CASRRQVGAEAFF. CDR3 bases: TGTGCCAGCAGAAGACAGGTTGGCGCTGAAGCTTTCTTT.

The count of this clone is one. The CDR3 spells CASSISTVATEAFF. The CDR3 coding sequence is TGTGCCAGTAGTATTTCGACAGTCGCCACTGAAGCTTTCTTT. J is TRBJ1-1 and V is TRBV19; a weak D match, TRBD1 (5 bases). V lost 3 bases and J lost 4, with 12 bases in between. The CDR3 has 14 amino acids. Germline loops: CDR1 LNHDA, CDR2 SQIVND (reference sequence).

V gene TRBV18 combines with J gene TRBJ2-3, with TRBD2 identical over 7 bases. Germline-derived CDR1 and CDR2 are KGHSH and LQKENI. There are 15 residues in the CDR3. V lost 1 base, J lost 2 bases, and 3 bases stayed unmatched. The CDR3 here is CASSPQAGFTDTQYF. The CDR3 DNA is TGTGCCAGCTCACCACAAGCGGGATTCACAGATACGCAGTATTTT.

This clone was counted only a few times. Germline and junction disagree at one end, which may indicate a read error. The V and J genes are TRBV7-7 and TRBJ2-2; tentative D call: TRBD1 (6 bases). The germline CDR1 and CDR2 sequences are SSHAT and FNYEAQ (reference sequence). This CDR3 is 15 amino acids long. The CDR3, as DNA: TGTGCTAGCAGCCCAGCGGACAGCCACACCGGGGAGCTGTTTTTT. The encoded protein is CASSPADSHTGELFF.

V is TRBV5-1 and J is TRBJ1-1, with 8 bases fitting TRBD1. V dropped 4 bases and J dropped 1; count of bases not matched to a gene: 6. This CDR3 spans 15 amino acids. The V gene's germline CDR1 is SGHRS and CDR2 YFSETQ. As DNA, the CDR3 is TGCGCCAGCAGCATTGAGACAGGGGCGAACACTGAAGCTTTCTTT. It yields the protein CASSIETGANTEAFF.

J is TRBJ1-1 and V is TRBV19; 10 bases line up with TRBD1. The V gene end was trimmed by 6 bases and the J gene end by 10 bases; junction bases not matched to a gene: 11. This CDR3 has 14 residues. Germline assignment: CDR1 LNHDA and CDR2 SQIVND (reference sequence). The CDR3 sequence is CASSGTGASQGAFF. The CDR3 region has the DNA TGTGCCAGTAGCGGGACAGGGGCAAGTCAAGGAGCTTTCTTT.

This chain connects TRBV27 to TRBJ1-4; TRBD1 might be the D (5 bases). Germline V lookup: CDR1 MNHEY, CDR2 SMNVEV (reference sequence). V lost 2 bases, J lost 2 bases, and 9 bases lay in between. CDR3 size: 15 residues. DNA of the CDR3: TGTGCCAGCAGTTTAGAGGGGTTCACTAATGAAAAACTGTTTTTT. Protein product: CASSLEGFTNEKLFF.

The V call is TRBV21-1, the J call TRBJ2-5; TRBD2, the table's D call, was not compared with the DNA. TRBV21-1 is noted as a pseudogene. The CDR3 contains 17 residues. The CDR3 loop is CASSKEVPSGGLRTQYF. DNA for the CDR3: TGTGCCAGCAGCAAAGAGGTCCCTAGCGGCGGGCTGAGGACCCAGTACTTC.

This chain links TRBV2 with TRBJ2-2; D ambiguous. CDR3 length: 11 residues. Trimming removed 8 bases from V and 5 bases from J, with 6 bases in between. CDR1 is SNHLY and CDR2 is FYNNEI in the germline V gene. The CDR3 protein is CASGWTGELFF. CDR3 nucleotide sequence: TGTGCCAGCGGTTGGACCGGGGAGCTGTTTTTT.

The chain's CDR3 is CASSAGGGGGFSPLHF. The CDR3 coding sequence is TGTGCCAGTAGTGCCGGCGGGGGAGGGGGGTTTTCACCCCTCCACTTT. The gene calls are TRBV19 and TRBJ1-6; D is possibly TRBD1 (6 bases). The germline gives CDR1 LNHDA, CDR2 SQIVND (reference sequence). The CDR3 spans 16 residues. V shed 5 bases and J shed 9 bases, with 20 bases lying between them.

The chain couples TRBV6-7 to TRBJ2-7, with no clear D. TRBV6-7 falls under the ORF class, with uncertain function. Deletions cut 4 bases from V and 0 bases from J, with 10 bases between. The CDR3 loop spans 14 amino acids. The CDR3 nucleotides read TGTGCCAGCAGTTTGGGGAACAGCTCCTACGAGCAGTACTTC. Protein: CASSLGNSSYEQYF.

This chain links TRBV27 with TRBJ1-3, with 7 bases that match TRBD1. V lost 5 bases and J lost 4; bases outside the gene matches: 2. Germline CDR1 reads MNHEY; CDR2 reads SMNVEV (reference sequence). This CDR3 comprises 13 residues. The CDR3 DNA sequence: TGTGCCAGCAGTCTACAGGGGGGAAACACCATATATTTT. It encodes CASSLQGGNTIYF.